A single sample gave rise to the 10 T cell receptor beta chains below, sequenced in a study of technical replicates of blood from several donors. Using immunoSEQ multiplex PCR, the repertoire was profiled, and TCRdb retains in-frame clones only, with some absent. This table has tens of thousands of clones, 85% to 95% appearing once. Specimen: T cells isolated from PBMCs. These receptor sequences come from a human donor in good health.

The CDR3 nucleotides are TGTGCCAGCGGAAGCGGATTCCTTGGAGGGACAGATACGCAGTATTTT. It specifies CASGSGFLGGTDTQYF. This chain joins TRBV28 and TRBJ2-3; TRBD2 is a possible D gene (6 bases). The CDR3 length is 16 residues. Germline CDR1 and CDR2: MDHEN and SYDVKM. V shed 8 bases and J shed 3 bases, with 21 bases lying between them. Supplemented by reference TRBV28 and TRBJ2-3, the full variable domain reads DVKVTQSSRYLVKRTGEKVFLECVQDMDHENMFWYRQDPGLGLRLIYFSYDVKMKEKGDIPEGYSVSREKKERFSLILESASTNQTSMYLCASGSGFLGGTDTQYFGPGTRLTVL.

V is TRBV7-2 and J is TRBJ1-6; tentatively, D is TRBD1 (5 bases). CDR3 length: 16 amino acids. Germline CDR1 SGHTA, CDR2 FQGNSA. V dropped 5 bases and J dropped 3 bases, with 14 bases sitting between them. CDR3 sequence reads: CASSPLTGHYNSPLHF. Here the CDR3 DNA reads TGTGCCAGCAGCCCGTTAACCGGACACTATAATTCACCCCTCCACTTT.

This chain joins TRBV9 and TRBJ2-5; D unclear. V was clipped by 3 bases and J by 4 bases, with 7 bases between them. This CDR3 has 12 residues. Germline CDR1 and CDR2: SGDLS and YYNGEE. In DNA form, the CDR3 reads TGTGCCAGCAGCGCTCAGGTAGAGACCCAGTACTTC. This translates into CASSAQVETQYF.

This chain connects TRBV11-2 to TRBJ2-1; TRBD2 aligns across 7 bases. With 0 bases clipped from V and 9 bases from J, the junction kept 11 bases outside the gene matches. The germline V gene has CDR1 SGHAT and CDR2 FQNNGV. The CDR3 loop spans 16 amino acids. The CDR3 DNA is TGTGCCAGCAGCTTAGAATCGGCTAGCGGTAGTCGTGAGCAGTTCTTC. Translated: CASSLESASGSREQFF.

The chain recombines TRBV28 with TRBJ2-7, with 10 positions matching TRBD2. Germline lookup yields CDR1 MDHEN and CDR2 SYDVKM. The CDR3 length is 16 residues. Trimming removed 5 bases from V and 6 bases from J; junction bases left unmatched: 13. CDR3 region: CASSATPAGGPIEQYF. CDR3 coding DNA: TGTGCCAGCAGTGCGACCCCAGCGGGAGGGCCAATCGAGCAGTACTTC.

The CDR3 spells CASSLSPGRVTYEQYF. In DNA, the CDR3 is TGCGCCAGCAGCTTGAGCCCCGGCAGGGTCACGTACGAGCAGTACTTC. The chain has TRBV5-1 and TRBJ2-7, with D possibly being TRBD1 (5 bases). CDR1 SGHRS and CDR2 YFSETQ come from the germline V gene. V lost 1 base and J lost 4, with 18 bases in between. The CDR3 length is 16 residues.

For this clone: One junction end disagrees with the germline gene, perhaps due to a read error. J is TRBJ1-2 and V is TRBV7-9; possibly TRBD1 for D (6 bases). This CDR3 is built from 13 residues. The germline V gene encodes CDR1 SEHNR and CDR2 FQNEAQ (reference sequence). The DNA of the CDR3 is TGTGCCAGCAGCCCCCCACAGGGTCGGGCGGTCCACTTC. This sequence encodes CASSPPQGRAVHF.

The rearrangement uses TRBV7-9 and TRBJ2-7, with 11 bases that match TRBD1. This CDR3 contains 17 residues. V trimming: 3 bases; J trimming: 1 base; junction bases outside the gene matches: 8. The germline CDR1 and CDR2 sequences are SEHNR and FQNEAQ (reference sequence). The CDR3 sequence is CASSFLGQGEKSYEQYF. CDR3 sequence (DNA): TGTGCCAGCAGCTTCTTGGGACAGGGGGAAAAATCCTACGAGCAGTACTTC.

The chain recombines TRBV28 with TRBJ1-2, with 7 bases that match TRBD1. Germline V gene data show CDR1 as MDHEN and CDR2 as SYDVKM. The CDR3 is 12 amino acids. V trimming: 4 bases; J trimming: 8 bases; junction bases outside the gene matches: 4. Here the CDR3 reads CASSSTGRGYTF. In DNA, the CDR3 is TGTGCCAGCAGTTCGACAGGGAGGGGCTACACCTTC.

The chain recombines TRBV5-1 with TRBJ1-1; D is undetermined. Germline lookup yields CDR1 SGHRS and CDR2 YFSETQ. This CDR3 is 15 amino acids long. Between the trimmed V and J ends, which lost 0 bases and 5 bases, there was a span of 14 bases. CDR3 region: CASSLARPGDTEAFF. Here the CDR3 DNA reads TGCGCCAGCAGCTTGGCCCGACCTGGAGATACTGAAGCTTTCTTT.